These T cell receptor beta chains were read from a single sample in a study of blood T cell repertoires in COVID-19. TCRdb's table, derived via immunoSEQ multiplex PCR, lists solely in-frame clones and lacks some. Of approximately 72,000 clones listed, nearly 90% are singletons. The sequencing input was peripheral blood. The receptor set was obtained from a man in his 60s with acute or convalescent COVID-19. CDR3s include the opening cysteine and the closing phenylalanine or tryptophan. The D gene is left open where the match is weak. The listing skips clone size in some rows; elsewhere it reads once, few, many or a size class.

V	J	D	size	DNA	CDR3
TRBV9	TRBJ1-3	.	.	TGTGCCAGCAGCGCAAGGTCGGGGGACTCTTACTCTGGAAACACCATATATTTT	CASSARSGDSYSGNTIYF
TRBV29-1	TRBJ2-3	.	once	TGCAGCGTCAGAATCACAGATACGCAGTATTTT	CSVRITDTQYF
TRBV5-4	TRBJ1-5	.	once	TGTGCCAGCAGCTTGGATGGAGATCAGCCCCAGCATTTT	CASSLDGDQPQHF
TRBV10-3	TRBJ2-5	.	.	TGTGCCACCCCCGGCGGGGACGTCCAAGAGACCCAGTACTTC	CATPGGDVQETQYF
TRBV5-1	TRBJ2-3	TRBD2	.	TGCGCCAGCAGCTTCGGACTAGCGGCGCAGTATTTT	CASSFGLAAQYF
TRBV10-3	TRBJ1-5	.	.	TGTGCCATCAGTGAGTCGGGAGGTACCTATCAGCCCCAGCATTTT	CAISESGGTYQPQHF
TRBV24-1	TRBJ1-5	.	.	TGTGCCACCAGGGCGGCGAGGGAACAGCCCCAGCATTTT	CATRAAREQPQHF
TRBV4-1	TRBJ2-7	TRBD2	.	TGCGCCAGCAGCGGGCGGGGGGGCTCCTACGAGCAGTACTTC	CASSGRGGSYEQYF
TRBV2	TRBJ1-1	.	.	TGTGCCAGCAGGTTGGAACAGGCCATCACTGAAGCTTTCTTT	CASRLEQAITEAFF
TRBV5-1	TRBJ2-2	.	.	TGCGCCAGCAGCTTGCAAAGTCCAGGCAACGGGGAGCTGTTTTTT	CASSLQSPGNGELFF
TRBV6-5	TRBJ1-5	TRBD1	.	TGTGCCAGCAGTTTTGACAGGGACCAGCCCCAGCATTTT	CASSFDRDQPQHF
TRBV3-1/TRBV3-2	TRBJ1-1	TRBD1	.	TGTGCCAGCAGCCAGGCAGGGGGCTCGAACACTGAAGCTTTCTTT	CASSQAGGSNTEAFF
TRBV14	TRBJ2-3	TRBD1	.	TGTGCCAGCAGCTTGACAGGGGCGAGCACAGATACGCAGTATTTT	CASSLTGASTDTQYF
TRBV4-1	TRBJ2-7	.	.	TGCGCCAGCAGCCAAGAGAGGACCTACGAGCAGTACTTC	CASSQERTYEQYF